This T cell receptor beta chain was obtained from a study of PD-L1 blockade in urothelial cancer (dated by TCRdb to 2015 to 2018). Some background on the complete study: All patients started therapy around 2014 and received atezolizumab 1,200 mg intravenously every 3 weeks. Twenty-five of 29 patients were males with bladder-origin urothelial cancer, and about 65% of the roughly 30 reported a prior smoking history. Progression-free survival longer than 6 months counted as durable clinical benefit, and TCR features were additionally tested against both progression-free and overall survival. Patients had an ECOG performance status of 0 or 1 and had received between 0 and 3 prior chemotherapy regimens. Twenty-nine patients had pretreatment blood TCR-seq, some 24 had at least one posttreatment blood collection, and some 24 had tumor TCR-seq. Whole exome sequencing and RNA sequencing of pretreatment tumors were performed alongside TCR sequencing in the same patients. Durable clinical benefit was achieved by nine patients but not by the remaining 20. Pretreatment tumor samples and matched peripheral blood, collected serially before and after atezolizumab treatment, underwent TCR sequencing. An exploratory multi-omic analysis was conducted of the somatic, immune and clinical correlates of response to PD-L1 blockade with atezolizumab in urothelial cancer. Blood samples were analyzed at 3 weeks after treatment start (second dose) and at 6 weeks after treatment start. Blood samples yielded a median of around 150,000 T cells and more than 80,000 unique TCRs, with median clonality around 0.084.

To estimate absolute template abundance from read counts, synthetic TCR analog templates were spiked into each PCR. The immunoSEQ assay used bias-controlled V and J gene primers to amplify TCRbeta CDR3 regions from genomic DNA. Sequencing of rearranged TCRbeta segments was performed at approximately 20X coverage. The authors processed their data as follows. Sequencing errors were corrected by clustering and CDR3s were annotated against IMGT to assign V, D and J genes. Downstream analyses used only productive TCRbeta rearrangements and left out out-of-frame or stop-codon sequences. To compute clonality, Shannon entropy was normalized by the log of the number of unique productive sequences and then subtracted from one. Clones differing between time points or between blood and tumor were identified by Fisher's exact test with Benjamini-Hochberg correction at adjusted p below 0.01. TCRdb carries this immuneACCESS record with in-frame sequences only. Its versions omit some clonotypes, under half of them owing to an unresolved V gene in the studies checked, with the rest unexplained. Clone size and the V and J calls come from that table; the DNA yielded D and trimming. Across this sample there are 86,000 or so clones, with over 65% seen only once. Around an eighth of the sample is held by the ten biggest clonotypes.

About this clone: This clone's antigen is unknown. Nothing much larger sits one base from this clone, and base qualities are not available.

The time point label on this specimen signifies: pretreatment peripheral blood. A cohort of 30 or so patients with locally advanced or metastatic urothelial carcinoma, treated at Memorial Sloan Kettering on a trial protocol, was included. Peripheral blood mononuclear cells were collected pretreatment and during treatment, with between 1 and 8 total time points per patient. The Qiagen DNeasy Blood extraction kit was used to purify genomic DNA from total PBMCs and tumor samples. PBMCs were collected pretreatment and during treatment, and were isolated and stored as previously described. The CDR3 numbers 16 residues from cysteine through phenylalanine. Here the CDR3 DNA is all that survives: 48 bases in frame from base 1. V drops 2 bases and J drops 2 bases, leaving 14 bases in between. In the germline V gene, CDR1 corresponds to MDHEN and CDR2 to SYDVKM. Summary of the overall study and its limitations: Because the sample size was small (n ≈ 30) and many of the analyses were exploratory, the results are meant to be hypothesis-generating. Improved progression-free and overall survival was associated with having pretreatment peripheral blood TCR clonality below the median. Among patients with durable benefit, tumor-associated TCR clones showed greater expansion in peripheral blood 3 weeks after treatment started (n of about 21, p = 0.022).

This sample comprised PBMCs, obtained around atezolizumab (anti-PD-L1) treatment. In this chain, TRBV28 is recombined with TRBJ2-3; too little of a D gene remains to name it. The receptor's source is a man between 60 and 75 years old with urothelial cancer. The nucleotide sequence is TGTGCCAGCAGTTTAAGCTCCGACTCCCACACAGATACGCAGTATTTT. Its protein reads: CASSLSSDSHTDTQYF.